Below, 26 T cell receptor beta chains from the same sample are listed, as sequenced in a study of long-term antiretroviral therapy in people with HIV. Assay version v3.0 of immunoSEQ was used, and it was run at survey level. Sequencing used immunoSEQ multiplex PCR; TCRdb keeps in-frame clones, though not all of them. The sample has about 21,000 clones, roughly 84% seen once. The sequences come from unsorted PBMCs, collected 1.9 years after starting antiretroviral therapy. The receptors derive from a woman between 45 and 60 years old with HIV.

The chain links TRBV7-8 to TRBJ1-2; 8 bases are shared with TRBD1. J was trimmed by 4 bases and V by 6 bases; bases with no gene match: 4. The CDR3 loop spans 13 amino acids. CDR1 is SGHVS, CDR2 FQNEAQ, per germline. Written as DNA, the CDR3 is TGTGCCAGCAGACCCGACAGGGGCTATGGCTACACCTTC. Its protein product is CASRPDRGYGYTF.

This chain connects TRBV9 to TRBJ2-7; 11 bases map to TRBD1. V gave up 3 bases and J gave up 2 bases; unmatched junction bases: 10. The CDR3 has 17 amino acids. Germline CDR1 reads SGDLS; CDR2 reads YYNGEE. CDR3 DNA sequence: TGTGCCAGCAGCGCAGGTCTGGACAGGGGGCACCCCTACGAGCAGTACTTC. Its protein is CASSAGLDRGHPYEQYF.

The V and J genes are TRBV5-8 and TRBJ2-3; no definite D call. Germline V gene sequence: CDR1 SGHTS, CDR2 YDEGEE. The CDR3 runs 15 residues. Trimming removed 3 bases from V and 4 bases from J, with 15 bases in between. The CDR3 loop is CASSSQPASPDTQYF. The CDR3 nucleotides are TGTGCCAGCAGCTCGCAGCCCGCATCTCCAGATACGCAGTATTTT.

This clone was found a few times. V is TRBV4-2 and J is TRBJ1-6; 8 bases map to TRBD1. Trimming cost V 0 bases and J 9 bases; bases outside gene matches: 7. The CDR3 totals 16 residues. In germline, CDR1 is LGHNA, CDR2 YNFKEQ. The CDR3 loop reads CASSQDAGTGGSPLHF. CDR3 sequence (DNA): TGTGCCAGCAGCCAAGACGCCGGGACAGGTGGTTCACCCCTCCACTTT.

The V call is TRBV7-2, the J call TRBJ1-1, with TRBD1 identical over 7 bases. The CDR3 extends over 16 amino acids. Germline V gene data show CDR1 as SGHTA and CDR2 as FQGNSA. The V and J ends lost 1 base and 0 bases, in that order; junction bases with no gene match: 5. CDR3 loop: CASSLDPGGLNTEAFF. The CDR3 bases are TGTGCCAGCAGCTTAGACCCAGGGGGTCTGAACACTGAAGCTTTCTTT.

This sequence joins TRBV5-1 and TRBJ1-3; possibly TRBD1 for D (5 bases). Trimming removed 0 bases at V and 0 bases at J, with 13 bases between. This CDR3 region has 17 residues. Looked up from germline, CDR1 is SGHRS and CDR2 is YFSETQ. This CDR3 reads CASSLAGPGDSGNTIYF. CDR3 in DNA: TGCGCCAGCAGCTTGGCGGGACCAGGCGACTCTGGAAACACCATATATTTT.

This chain connects TRBV28 to TRBJ2-3; TRBD1 matches at 10 bases. The J segment lost 3 bases and the V segment lost 6 bases, leaving 6 bases of the junction unmatched. The V gene's germline CDR1 is MDHEN and CDR2 SYDVKM. CDR3 length: 15 residues. The CDR3 bases are TGTGCCAGCAGCTTCCGGGACAGGGGAACAGATACGCAGTATTTT. Amino acids: CASSFRDRGTDTQYF.

The genes are TRBV4-2 and TRBJ2-5; maybe TRBD2 (5 bases). The CDR3 contains 15 residues. V was shortened by 1 base and J by 4 bases, with 13 bases between the two germline ends. CDR1 and CDR2 (germline): LGHNA, YNFKEQ. Here the CDR3 reads CASSQAGVGSETQYF. In DNA, the CDR3 is TGTGCCAGCAGCCAAGCCGGGGTGGGATCAGAGACCCAGTACTTC.

The chain has TRBV6-5 and TRBJ2-1, with D tentatively TRBD1 (6 bases). Per germline, CDR1 MNHEY and CDR2 SVGAGI. The length of the CDR3 is 14 residues. The V end lost 0 bases, the J end lost 8 bases, and 11 bases lay between the germline ends. CDR3 residues: CASSYSYRVHEQFF. CDR3 DNA: TGTGCCAGCAGTTACTCATACAGGGTCCATGAGCAGTTCTTC.

This chain joins TRBV10-3 and TRBJ1-2; TRBD1 might be the D (5 bases). This CDR3 is 16 amino acids long. The ends were cut back, 5 bases at V and 2 bases at J, with 18 bases in the middle. The V gene's germline CDR1 is ENHRY and CDR2 SYGVKD. Here the CDR3 reads CAISSGQTPSNYGYTF. The CDR3 DNA follows: TGTGCCATCAGTAGTGGACAAACTCCAAGCAACTATGGCTACACCTTC.

The chain couples TRBV30 to TRBJ2-1, with D perhaps matching TRBD1 or TRBD2 (5 bases each). This CDR3 is built from 15 residues. Trimming cost V 5 bases and J 3 bases, with 17 bases left between them. Germline lookup yields CDR1 GTSNPN and CDR2 SVGIG (reference sequence). CDR3 residues: CAWVLGTEYYNEQFF. The CDR3 coding sequence is TGTGCCTGGGTCCTCGGGACGGAATACTACAATGAGCAGTTCTTC.

This chain connects TRBV9 to TRBJ2-7, with D tentatively TRBD1 (6 bases). The CDR3 sequence is 14 residues long. The germline V and J ends were trimmed by 3 bases and 2 bases, with 12 bases remaining between them. The germline V gene has CDR1 SGDLS and CDR2 YYNGEE. DNA of the CDR3: TGTGCCAGCAGCGGGACCGGGACAACCTACGAGCAGTACTTC. It specifies CASSGTGTTYEQYF.

The chain is built from TRBV28 and TRBJ1-2; weak D call: TRBD1 (6 bases). CDR3 length: 13 residues. V was cut by 5 bases and J by 7 bases, with 14 bases left in between. CDR1 is MDHEN, CDR2 SYDVKM, per germline. CDR3 loop: CASSPGTKGGYTF. The CDR3 DNA sequence: TGTGCCAGCAGTCCGGGGACAAAAGGTGGCTACACCTTC.

The chain has TRBV11-3 and TRBJ2-3, with 7 bases identical to TRBD1. The CDR3 consists of 15 residues. V lost 5 bases to trimming and J lost 6 bases; unmatched junction nucleotides: 11. The V gene's germline CDR1 is SGHNT and CDR2 YENEEA. CDR3 residues: CASSKRQGAWDTQYF. CDR3 coding DNA: TGTGCCAGCAGCAAAAGACAGGGTGCATGGGATACGCAGTATTTT.

The V gene is TRBV7-9, the J gene TRBJ1-1; a weak D match, TRBD1 (6 bases). The CDR3 loop spans 14 amino acids. Germline loops: CDR1 SEHNR, CDR2 FQNEAQ (reference sequence). V was cut by 5 bases and J by 4 bases, with 14 bases left in between. CDR3 coding DNA: TGTGCCAGCAGCCAACAGGGAGTGTTCACTGAAGCTTTCTTT. Translating it yields CASSQQGVFTEAFF.

The CDR3 bases are TGTGCCAGCAGTTCCCCCTTACACAATGAGCAGTTCTTC. Translated: CASSSPLHNEQFF. The V and J genes are TRBV6-5 and TRBJ2-1; D is unclear. Trimming pared 4 bases from V and 5 bases from J, leaving 9 bases between. Germline V gives CDR1 MNHEY, CDR2 SVGAGI. The CDR3 is made up of 13 amino acids.

The chain has TRBV19 and TRBJ2-1; either TRBD1 or TRBD2 may supply D (6 bases each). CDR1 is LNHDA, CDR2 SQIVND, per germline (reference sequence). V was shortened by 5 bases and J by 3 bases, with 11 bases between the two germline ends. The CDR3 extends over 14 amino acids. CDR3 amino acids: CASSPGGDYNEQFF. CDR3 bases: TGTGCCAGTAGTCCCGGGGGCGACTACAATGAGCAGTTCTTC.

CDR3 in amino acids: CASSLGALETQYF. The CDR3 DNA reads as TGCGCCAGCAGCTTGGGGGCATTGGAGACCCAGTACTTC. The V and J genes are TRBV5-1 and TRBJ2-5, with D unresolved. Germline V gives CDR1 SGHRS, CDR2 YFSETQ. The CDR3 loop spans 13 amino acids. The V gene lost 0 bases and the J gene lost 5 bases, with 8 bases spanning the gap.

V gene TRBV20-1 combines with J gene TRBJ1-1; D remains ambiguous. V was pared by 0 bases and J by 8 bases, with 7 bases between. Germline V CDR1 and CDR2: DFQATT, SNEGSKA (reference sequence). This CDR3 comprises 11 residues. CDR3 nucleotide sequence: TGCAGTGCTAGAGAGTCGGCAGAAGCTTTCTTT. Translating it yields CSARESAEAFF.

The V and J genes are TRBV29-1 and TRBJ1-1, with D unclear. The CDR3 is 11 residues long. Trimming took 4 bases from V and 5 from J, leaving 8 bases between them. The V gene's germline CDR1 is SQVTM and CDR2 ANQGSEA. In nucleotides, the CDR3 is TGCAGCGTTGGGAGGGAAACTGAAGCTTTCTTT. It specifies CSVGRETEAFF.

The chain couples TRBV5-1 to TRBJ1-1; 7 nucleotides agree with TRBD1. CDR1 SGHRS and CDR2 YFSETQ come from the germline V gene. CDR3 length: 15 amino acids. Losses at the gene ends were 4 bases for V and 1 base for J; bases not matched to a gene: 7. CDR3 sequence: CASSPLDRSNTEAFF. As DNA, the CDR3 is TGCGCCAGCAGCCCACTGGACAGGTCGAACACTGAAGCTTTCTTT.

The chain couples TRBV5-1 to TRBJ1-6; unclear D gene. Trimming pared 1 base from V and 10 bases from J, leaving 12 bases between. The germline gives CDR1 SGHRS, CDR2 YFSETQ. This CDR3 spans 14 amino acids. CDR3: CASSLTGRESPLHF. The DNA of the CDR3 is TGCGCCAGCAGCTTGACTGGACGGGAATCACCCCTCCACTTT.

The V and J genes are TRBV6-5 and TRBJ2-1; D gene uncertain. With 0 bases removed from V and 3 bases from J, the gap between germline ends came to 3 bases. Per the germline V gene, CDR1 is MNHEY and CDR2 is SVGAGI. The CDR3 contains 13 residues. The CDR3, as DNA: TGTGCCAGCAGTTACTCCCTCTACAATGAGCAGTTCTTC. This codes for CASSYSLYNEQFF.

V and J are TRBV7-2 and TRBJ1-1; D gene unclear. The germline V gene has CDR1 SGHTA and CDR2 FQGNSA. The CDR3 has 16 residues. Trimming pared 4 bases from V and 4 bases from J, leaving 19 bases between. CDR3 sequence: CASSSIRPDRGTEAFF. The CDR3 nucleotides are TGTGCCAGCAGCTCGATTCGACCGGATCGGGGCACTGAAGCTTTCTTT.

The chain joins TRBV29-1 to TRBJ2-7, with TRBD1 matching 7 bases. Trimming removed 4 bases from V and 5 bases from J; junction bases left unmatched: 5. Germline V gene lookup returns CDR1 SQVTM and CDR2 ANQGSEA. CDR3 length: 12 amino acids. The CDR3 region has the DNA TGCAGCGTTGGACAGGGTTCTAACGAGCAGTACTTC. Translating it yields CSVGQGSNEQYF.

This chain uses TRBV10-3 with TRBJ1-4; D gene uncertain. Trimming took off 6 bases at V and 2 bases at J, with 4 bases between the two ends. CDR3 length equals 12 residues. The germline CDR1 and CDR2 sequences are ENHRY and SYGVKD. The CDR3 sequence is CAIRSTNEKLFF. The DNA of the CDR3 is TGTGCCATCAGGTCCACTAATGAAAAACTGTTTTTT.